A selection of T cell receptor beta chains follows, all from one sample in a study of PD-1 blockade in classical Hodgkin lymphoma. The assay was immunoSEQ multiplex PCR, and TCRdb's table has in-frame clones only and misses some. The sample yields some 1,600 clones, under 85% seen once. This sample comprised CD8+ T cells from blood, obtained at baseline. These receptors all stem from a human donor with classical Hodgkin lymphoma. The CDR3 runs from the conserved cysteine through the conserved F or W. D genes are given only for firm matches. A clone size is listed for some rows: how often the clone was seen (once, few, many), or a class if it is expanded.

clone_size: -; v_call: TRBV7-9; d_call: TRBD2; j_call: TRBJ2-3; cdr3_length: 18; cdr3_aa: CASSLAPGLAGGTDTQYF; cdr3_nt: TGTGCCAGCAGCTTAGCGCCGGGACTAGCGGGGGGCACAGATACGCAGTATTTT
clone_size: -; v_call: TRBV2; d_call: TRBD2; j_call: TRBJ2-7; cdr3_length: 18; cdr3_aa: CASTWGGLAGSVGYEQYF; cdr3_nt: TGTGCCAGCACTTGGGGGGGACTAGCGGGTTCGGTAGGCTACGAGCAGTACTTC
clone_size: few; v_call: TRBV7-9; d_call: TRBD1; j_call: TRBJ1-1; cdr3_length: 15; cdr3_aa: CASSSRWTGEIEAFF; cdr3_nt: TGTGCCAGCAGCTCCCGATGGACAGGGGAGATTGAAGCTTTCTTT
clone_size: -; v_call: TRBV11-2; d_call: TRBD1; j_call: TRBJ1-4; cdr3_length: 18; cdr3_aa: CASSLVPFGQGPNEKLFF; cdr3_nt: TGTGCCAGCAGCTTAGTTCCCTTCGGACAGGGCCCTAATGAAAAACTGTTTTTT
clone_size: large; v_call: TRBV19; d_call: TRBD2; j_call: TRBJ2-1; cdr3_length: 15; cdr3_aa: CASSQTSGSYNEQFF; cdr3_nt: TGTGCCAGTAGTCAGACTAGCGGTTCCTACAATGAGCAGTTCTTC
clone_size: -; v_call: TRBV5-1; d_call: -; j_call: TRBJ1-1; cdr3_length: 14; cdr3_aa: CASSLEQGLTEAFF; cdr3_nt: TGCGCCAGCAGCTTGGAACAGGGACTCACTGAAGCTTTCTTT
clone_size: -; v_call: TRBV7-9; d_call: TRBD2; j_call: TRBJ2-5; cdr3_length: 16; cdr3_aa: CASSLLTSGGKETQYF; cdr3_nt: TGTGCCAGCAGCCTCCTGACTAGCGGGGGAAAAGAGACCCAGTACTTC
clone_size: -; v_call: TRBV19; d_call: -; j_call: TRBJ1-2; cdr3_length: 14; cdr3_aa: CASSSTWGGEGYTF; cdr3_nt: TGTGCCAGTAGTTCTACGTGGGGGGGCGAGGGCTACACCTTC
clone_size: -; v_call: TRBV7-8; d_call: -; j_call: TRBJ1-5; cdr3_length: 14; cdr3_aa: CASRDRGGNQPQHF; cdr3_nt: TGTGCCAGCAGAGATAGGGGTGGCAATCAGCCCCAGCATTTT
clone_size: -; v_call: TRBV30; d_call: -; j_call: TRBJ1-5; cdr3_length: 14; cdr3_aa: CAWSVLGDYQPQHF; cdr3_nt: TGTGCCTGGAGTGTACTAGGGGATTATCAGCCCCAGCATTTT
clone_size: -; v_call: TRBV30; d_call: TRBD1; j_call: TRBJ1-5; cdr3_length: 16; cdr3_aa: CAWNPRDRGGNQPQHF; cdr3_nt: TGTGCCTGGAATCCCCGGGACAGGGGGGGCAATCAGCCCCAGCATTTT
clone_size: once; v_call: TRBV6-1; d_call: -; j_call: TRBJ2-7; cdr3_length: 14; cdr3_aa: CASSDRDGPYEQYF; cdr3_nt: TGTGCCAGCAGTGACCGGGACGGGCCCTACGAGCAGTACTTC
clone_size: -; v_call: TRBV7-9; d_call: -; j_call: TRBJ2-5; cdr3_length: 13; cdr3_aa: CASSLEARETQYF; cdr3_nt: TGTGCCAGCAGCTTAGAGGCACGAGAGACCCAGTACTTC
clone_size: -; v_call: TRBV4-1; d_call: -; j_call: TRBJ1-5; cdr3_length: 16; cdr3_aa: CASSLSSGNSNQPQHF; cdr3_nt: TGCGCCAGCAGCCTTTCTTCAGGGAATAGCAATCAGCCCCAGCATTTT
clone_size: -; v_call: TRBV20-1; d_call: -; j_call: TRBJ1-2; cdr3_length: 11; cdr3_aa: CSAPQSAGYTF; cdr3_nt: TGCAGTGCCCCTCAGTCCGCGGGCTACACCTTC
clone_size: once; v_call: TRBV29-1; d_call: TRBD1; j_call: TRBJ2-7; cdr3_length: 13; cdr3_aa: CSTTGTGAYEQYF; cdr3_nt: TGCAGCACAACCGGGACAGGGGCCTACGAGCAGTACTTC
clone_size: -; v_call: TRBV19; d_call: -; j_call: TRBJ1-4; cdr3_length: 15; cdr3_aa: CASSIKEGSDEKLFF; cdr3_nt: TGTGCCAGTAGTATTAAGGAGGGTTCGGATGAAAAACTGTTTTTT
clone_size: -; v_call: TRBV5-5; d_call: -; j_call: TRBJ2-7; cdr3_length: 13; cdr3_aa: CASSLGWRNEQYF; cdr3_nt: TGTGCCAGCAGCTTGGGCTGGCGGAACGAGCAGTACTTC
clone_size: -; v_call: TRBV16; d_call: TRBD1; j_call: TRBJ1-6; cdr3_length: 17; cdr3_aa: CASSQSHPDRADSPLHF; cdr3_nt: TGTGCCAGCAGCCAATCACACCCTGACAGGGCGGATTCACCCCTCCACTTT
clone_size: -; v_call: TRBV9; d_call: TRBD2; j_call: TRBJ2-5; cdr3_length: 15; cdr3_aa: CASSVDSGAGETQYF; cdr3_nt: TGTGCCAGCAGCGTGGATAGCGGGGCAGGGGAGACCCAGTACTTC
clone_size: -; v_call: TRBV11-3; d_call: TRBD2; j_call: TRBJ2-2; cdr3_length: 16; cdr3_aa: CASSLLGLADTGELFF; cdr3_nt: TGTGCCAGCAGCTTACTAGGACTAGCGGACACCGGGGAGCTGTTTTTT
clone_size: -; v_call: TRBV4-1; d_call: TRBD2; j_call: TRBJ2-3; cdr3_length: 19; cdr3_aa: CASSQGLIDLAGGTDTQYF; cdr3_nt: TGCGCCAGCAGCCAAGGCCTCATAGATCTAGCGGGGGGCACAGATACGCAGTATTTT
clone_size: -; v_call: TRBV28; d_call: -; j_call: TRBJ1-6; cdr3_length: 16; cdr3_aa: CASSSRTDYYNSPLHF; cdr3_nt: TGTGCCAGCAGTTCCCGGACAGACTACTATAATTCACCCCTCCACTTT
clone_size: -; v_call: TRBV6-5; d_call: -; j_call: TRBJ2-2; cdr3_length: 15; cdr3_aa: CASSHKSWLPGELFF; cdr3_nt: TGTGCCAGCAGTCATAAGTCGTGGTTACCCGGGGAGCTGTTTTTT
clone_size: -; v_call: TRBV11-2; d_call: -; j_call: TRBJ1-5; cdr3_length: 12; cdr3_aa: CASSFSNQPQHF; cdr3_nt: TGTGCCAGCAGCTTCAGCAATCAGCCCCAGCATTTT
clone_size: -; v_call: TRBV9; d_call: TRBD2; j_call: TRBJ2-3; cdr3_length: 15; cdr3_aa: CASSLPSGSTDTQYF; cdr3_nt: TGTGCCAGCAGCCTTCCTAGCGGGAGCACAGATACGCAGTATTTT
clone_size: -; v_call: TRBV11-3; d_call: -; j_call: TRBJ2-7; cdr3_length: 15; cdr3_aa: CASSPGLGQAYEQYF; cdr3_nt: TGTGCCAGCAGCCCCGGATTGGGGCAAGCCTACGAGCAGTACTTC
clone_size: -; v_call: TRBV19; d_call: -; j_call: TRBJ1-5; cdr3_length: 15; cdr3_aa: CASSIVSRGDQPQHF; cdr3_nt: TGTGCCAGTAGTATTGTATCCAGGGGAGATCAGCCCCAGCATTTT
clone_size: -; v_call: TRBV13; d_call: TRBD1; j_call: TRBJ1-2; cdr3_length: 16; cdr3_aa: CASSLGGDSRHYGYTF; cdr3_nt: TGTGCCAGCAGCTTAGGGGGGGACAGCCGGCACTATGGCTACACCTTC
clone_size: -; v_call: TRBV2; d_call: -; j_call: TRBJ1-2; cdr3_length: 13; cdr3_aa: CASRDRVLYGYTF; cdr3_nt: TGTGCCAGCAGGGACCGCGTCCTCTATGGCTACACCTTC
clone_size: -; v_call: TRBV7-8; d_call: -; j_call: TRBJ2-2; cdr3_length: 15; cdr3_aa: CASSLPRDFAGELFF; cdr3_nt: TGTGCCAGCAGCTTACCCCGGGACTTCGCCGGGGAGCTGTTTTTT
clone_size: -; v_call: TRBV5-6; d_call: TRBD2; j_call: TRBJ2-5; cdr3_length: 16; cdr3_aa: CASSYETSGSAGTQYF; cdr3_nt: TGTGCCAGCAGCTACGAGACTAGCGGATCGGCGGGGACCCAGTACTTC
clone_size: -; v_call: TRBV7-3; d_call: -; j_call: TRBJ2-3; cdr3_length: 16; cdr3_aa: CASSQDGGYSTDTQYF; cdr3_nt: TGCGCCAGCAGCCAAGATGGGGGGTATAGCACAGATACGCAGTATTTT
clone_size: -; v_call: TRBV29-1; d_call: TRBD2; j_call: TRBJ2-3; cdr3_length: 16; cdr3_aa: CSVESWGGTAADTQYF; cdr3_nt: TGCAGCGTTGAATCATGGGGGGGGACGGCAGCAGATACGCAGTATTTT
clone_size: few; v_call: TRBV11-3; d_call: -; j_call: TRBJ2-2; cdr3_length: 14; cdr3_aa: CASSSTAGTGELFF; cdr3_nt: TGTGCCAGCAGCTCAACAGCGGGCACCGGGGAGCTGTTTTTT
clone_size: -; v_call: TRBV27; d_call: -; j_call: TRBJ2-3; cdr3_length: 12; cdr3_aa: CASTGPGHTQYF; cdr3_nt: TGTGCCAGCACCGGCCCAGGTCATACGCAGTATTTT
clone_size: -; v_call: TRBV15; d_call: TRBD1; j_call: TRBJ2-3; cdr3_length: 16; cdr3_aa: CATSRWGQDSADTQYF; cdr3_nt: TGTGCCACCAGCAGATGGGGACAGGACTCGGCAGATACGCAGTATTTT
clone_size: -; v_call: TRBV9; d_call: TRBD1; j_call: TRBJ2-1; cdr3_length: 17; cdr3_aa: CASSVTPGQDDYNEQFF; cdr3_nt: TGTGCCAGCAGCGTAACCCCGGGACAGGATGACTACAATGAGCAGTTCTTC